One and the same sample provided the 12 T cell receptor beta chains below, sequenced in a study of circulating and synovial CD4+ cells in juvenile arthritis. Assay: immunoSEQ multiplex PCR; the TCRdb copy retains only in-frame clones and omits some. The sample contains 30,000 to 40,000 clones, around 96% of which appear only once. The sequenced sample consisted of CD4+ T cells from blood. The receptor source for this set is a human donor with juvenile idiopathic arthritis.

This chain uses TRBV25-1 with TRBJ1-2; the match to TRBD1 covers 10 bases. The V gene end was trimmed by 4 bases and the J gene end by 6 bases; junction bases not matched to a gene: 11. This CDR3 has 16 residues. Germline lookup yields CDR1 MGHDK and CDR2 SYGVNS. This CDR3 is CASSGSPGQGGDGYTF. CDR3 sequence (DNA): TGTGCCAGCAGTGGCTCCCCCGGACAGGGGGGAGATGGCTACACCTTC.

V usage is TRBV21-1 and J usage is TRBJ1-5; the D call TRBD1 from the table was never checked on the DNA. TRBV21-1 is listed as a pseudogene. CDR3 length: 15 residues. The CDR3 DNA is TGTGCCAGCAGCAAAGCCGTGACAGGGGGCCAGCCCCAGCATTTT. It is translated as CASSKAVTGGQPQHF.

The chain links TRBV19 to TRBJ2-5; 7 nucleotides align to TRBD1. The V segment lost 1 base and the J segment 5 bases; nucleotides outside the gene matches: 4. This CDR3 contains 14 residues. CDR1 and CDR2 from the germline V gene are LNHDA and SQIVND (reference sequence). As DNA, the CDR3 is TGTGCCAGTAGTATAGGACAGGGTTACGAGACCCAGTACTTC. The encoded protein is CASSIGQGYETQYF.

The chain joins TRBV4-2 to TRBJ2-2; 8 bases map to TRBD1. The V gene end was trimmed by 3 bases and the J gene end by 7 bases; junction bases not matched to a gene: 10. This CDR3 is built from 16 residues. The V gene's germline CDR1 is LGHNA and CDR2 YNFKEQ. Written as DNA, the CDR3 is TGTGCCAGCAGCCAGGAGGACAGGGTAGCATTCGGGGAGCTGTTTTTT. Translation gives CASSQEDRVAFGELFF.

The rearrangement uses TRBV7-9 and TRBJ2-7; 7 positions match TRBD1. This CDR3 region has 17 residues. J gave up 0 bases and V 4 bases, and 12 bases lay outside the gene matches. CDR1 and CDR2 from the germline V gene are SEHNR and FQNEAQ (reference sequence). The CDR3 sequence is CASSSWGQGVSSYEQYF. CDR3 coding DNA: TGTGCCAGCAGCTCTTGGGGGCAGGGGGTGAGCTCCTACGAGCAGTACTTC.

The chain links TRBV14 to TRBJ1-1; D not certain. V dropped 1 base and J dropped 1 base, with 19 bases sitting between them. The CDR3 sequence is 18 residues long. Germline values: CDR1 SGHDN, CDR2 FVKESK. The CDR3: CASSQGRVYSHWNTEAFF. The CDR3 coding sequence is TGTGCCAGCAGCCAAGGGAGGGTTTATTCCCATTGGAACACTGAAGCTTTCTTT.

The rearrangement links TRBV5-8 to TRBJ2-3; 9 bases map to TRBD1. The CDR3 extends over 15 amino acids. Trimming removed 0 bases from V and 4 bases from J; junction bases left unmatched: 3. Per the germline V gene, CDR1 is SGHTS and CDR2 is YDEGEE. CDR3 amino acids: CASSLEGQGSDTQYF. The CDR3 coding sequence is TGTGCCAGCAGCTTGGAGGGACAGGGCTCAGATACGCAGTATTTT. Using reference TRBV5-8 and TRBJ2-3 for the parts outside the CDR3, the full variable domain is EAGVTQSPTHLIKTRGQQATLRCSPISGHTSVYWYQQALGLGLQFLLWYDEGEERNRGNFPPRFSGRQFPNYSSELNVNALELEDSALYLCASSLEGQGSDTQYFGPGTRLTVL.

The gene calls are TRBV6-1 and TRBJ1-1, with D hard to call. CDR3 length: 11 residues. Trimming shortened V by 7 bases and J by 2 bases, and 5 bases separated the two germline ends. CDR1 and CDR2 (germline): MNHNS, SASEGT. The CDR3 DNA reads TGTGCCAGCACAGGAAACACTGAAGCTTTCTTT. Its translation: CASTGNTEAFF.

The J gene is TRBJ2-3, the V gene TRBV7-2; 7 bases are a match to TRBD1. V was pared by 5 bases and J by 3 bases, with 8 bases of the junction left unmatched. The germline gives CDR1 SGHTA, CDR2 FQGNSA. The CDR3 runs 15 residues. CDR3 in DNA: TGTGCCAGCAGCCCACAGGGGTGGGTTACAGATACGCAGTATTTT. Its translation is CASSPQGWVTDTQYF.

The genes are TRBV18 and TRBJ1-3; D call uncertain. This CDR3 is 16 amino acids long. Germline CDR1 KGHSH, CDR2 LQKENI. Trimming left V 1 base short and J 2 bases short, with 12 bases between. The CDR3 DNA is TGTGCCAGCTCACCACTAGCGGGTACGGCTGGAAACACCATATATTTT. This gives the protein CASSPLAGTAGNTIYF.

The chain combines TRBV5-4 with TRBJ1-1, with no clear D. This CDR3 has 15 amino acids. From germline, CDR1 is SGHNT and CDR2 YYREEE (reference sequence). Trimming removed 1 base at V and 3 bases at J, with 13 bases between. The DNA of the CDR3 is TGTGCCAGCAGCTTGTCGGGGTTTCCGGACACTGAAGCTTTCTTT. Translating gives CASSLSGFPDTEAFF.

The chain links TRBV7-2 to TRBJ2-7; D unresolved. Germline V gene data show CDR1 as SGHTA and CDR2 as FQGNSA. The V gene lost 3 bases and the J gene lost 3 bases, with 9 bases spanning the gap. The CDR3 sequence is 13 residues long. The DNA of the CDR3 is TGTGCCAGCAGCTTCGGATCGGGCTACGAGCAGTACTTC. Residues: CASSFGSGYEQYF. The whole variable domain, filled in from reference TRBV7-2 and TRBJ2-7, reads GAGVSQSPSNKVTEKGKDVELRCDPISGHTALYWYRQSLGQGLEFLIYFQGNSAPDKSGLPSDRFSAERTGGSVSTLTIQRTQQEDSAVYLCASSFGSGYEQYFGPGTRLTVT.